The clone carrying this T cell receptor (beta chain) was observed a handful of times. CDR3 length: 11 amino acids. V was pared by 6 bases and J by 6 bases, with 9 bases between. Germline V lookup: CDR1 SQVTM, CDR2 ANQGSEA. The data stem from a study of T cells in Graves' hyperthyroidism and ophthalmopathy. TCR beta CDR3 region amplification was performed from RNA transcripts. In the first-round RT-PCR of the TCR CDR3, the HTBI primer set was used. TCRdb used MiXCR to reprocess the multiplex PCR reads, holding one entry per CDR3 protein. The sample holds approximately 620,000 distinct CDR3 sequences, 16% seen once.

V gene TRBV29-1 combines with J gene TRBJ2-1; D gene uncertain. Sequenced: blood. The TCR was taken from a woman in her 40s with Graves' ophthalmopathy. CDR3 sequence: CSVRTSNEQFF. CDR3 DNA sequence: TGCAGCGTCCGGACGAGCAATGAGCAGTTCTTC.